In its sample, the clone carrying this T cell receptor (beta chain) was seen many times. The source material, RNA transcripts, was used to amplify TCR beta CDR3 regions. HTBI primers were used for first-round RT-PCR of the TCR CDR3. A single record per CDR3 protein comes from TCRdb applying MiXCR to the multiplex PCR reads. The sample lists 700,000 to 950,000 distinct CDR3 sequences, approximately 36% occurring once. The data were taken from a study of T cells in Graves' hyperthyroidism and ophthalmopathy. CDR3 length equals 14 residues. Trimming left V 3 bases short and J 6 bases short, with 14 bases between.

The chain employs TRBV12-3 or TRBV12-4 and TRBJ2-5, with a weak D call TRBD1 (5 bases). Sequencing was performed on blood. The sequence came from a woman in her 40s with Graves' hyperthyroidism. CDR3 region: CASSLSGSQQTQYF. In nucleotides, the CDR3 is TGTGCCAGCAGTTTGTCAGGGTCTCAACAGACCCAGTACTTC.